A selection of T cell receptor beta chains follows, all from one sample in a study of blood T cell repertoires in COVID-19. Libraries were prepared by immunoSEQ multiplex PCR; TCRdb keeps only in-frame clonotypes and omits some of them. The sample has 400,000 to 450,000 clones; roughly 90% are singletons. The source material was peripheral blood. These receptors originate from a man aged 18-30 years with COVID-19, enrolled during active disease. Both conserved end residues are part of each CDR3.

>TRBV19|12|TRBJ1-4
CASNEAREKLFF
>TRBV3-1/TRBV3-2|17|TRBJ2-1
CASSRSGATSGRNEQFF
>TRBV6-5|15|TRBJ1-5
CASSYDGTAGQPQHF
>TRBV5-1|17|TRBJ2-1
CASSLSTGRGTYNEQFF
>TRBV28|15|TRBJ2-7
CASSSSGIDFYEQYF
>TRBV2|12|TRBJ2-5
CASRQLQETQYF
>TRBV7-9|13|TRBJ2-7
CASSLIGSYEQYF
>TRBV10-3|14|TRBJ1-2
CAAQMTGGLYGYTF
>TRBV21-1|15|TRBJ2-1
CASSKPGSPWREQFF
>TRBV11-2|13|TRBJ2-5
CASSFGNQETQYF